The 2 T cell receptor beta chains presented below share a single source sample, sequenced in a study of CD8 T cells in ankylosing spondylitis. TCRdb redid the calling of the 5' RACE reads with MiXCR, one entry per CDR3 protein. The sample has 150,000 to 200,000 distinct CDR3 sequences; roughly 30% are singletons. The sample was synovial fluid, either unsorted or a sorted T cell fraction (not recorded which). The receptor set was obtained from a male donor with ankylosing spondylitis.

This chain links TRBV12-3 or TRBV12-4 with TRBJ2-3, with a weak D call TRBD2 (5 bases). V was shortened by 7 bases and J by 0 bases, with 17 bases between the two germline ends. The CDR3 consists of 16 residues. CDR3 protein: CASTFRLPTSTDTQYF. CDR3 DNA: TGTGCCAGCACCTTCCGACTACCAACTAGCACAGATACGCAGTATTTT.

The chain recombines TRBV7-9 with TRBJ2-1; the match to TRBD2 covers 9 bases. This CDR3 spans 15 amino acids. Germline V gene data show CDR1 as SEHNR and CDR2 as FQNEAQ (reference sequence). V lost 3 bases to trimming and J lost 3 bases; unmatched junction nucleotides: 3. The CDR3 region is CASSLASGIYNEQFF. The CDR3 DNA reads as TGTGCCAGCAGCTTGGCTAGCGGGATCTACAATGAGCAGTTCTTC.